The clone carrying this T cell receptor (beta chain) was counted at least ten times. Its specificity is unknown. Clones were read by immunoSEQ multiplex PCR, and TCRdb kept only the in-frame ones, dropping some. The sample comprises some 200,000 clones, roughly 65% of which are singletons, and 5.5% to 6% rests with the top ten. This entry belongs to a study of cytotoxic CD8 clonotypes in ibrutinib-treated CLL. General study findings and limits: Patients had baseline clonality above age-matched healthy donors, and this clonality moved with circulating CD8+ T-cell counts.

Trimming removed 2 bases from V and 0 bases from J; junction bases left unmatched: 10. The CDR3 loop spans 18 amino acids. Germline-derived CDR1 and CDR2 are LNHNV and YYDKDF (reference sequence). The input for sequencing was PBMCs, taken after 12 months of ibrutinib treatment. The V gene is TRBV15, the J gene TRBJ2-7, with TRBD2 matching over 10 bases. The origin of this receptor is a human donor with chronic lymphocytic leukemia. The CDR3 loop is CATSRNLRTSGISYEQYF. CDR3 nucleotides: TGTGCCACCAGCAGAAACCTTAGGACTAGCGGTATCTCCTACGAGCAGTACTTC.